This T cell receptor beta chain stems from a study of regulatory T cells in long-lasting Graves disease. This CDR3 has 19 residues. Deletions cut 3 bases from V and 4 bases from J, with 25 bases between. Looked up from germline, CDR1 is LNHNV and CDR2 is YYDKDF (reference sequence). Study findings and constraints: When disease was persistent, TRBV28, TRBJ1-2 and TRBJ2-5 were the favored segments.

This clonotype came up a few times. Its antigen remains unknown. Combining iRepertoire HTBI primers with Arm-PCR of CDR3 regions, the authors built TCR beta libraries. TCRdb re-analysed the multiplex PCR reads in MiXCR, keeping a single row per CDR3 protein. The data hold about 370,000 distinct CDR3 sequences, with 15% to 19% observed a single time. Time point denoted: newly diagnosed GD, antithyroid drugs for less than 3 months. Construction of the TCR library relied on RNA isolated from PBMCs. This rearrangement joins TRBV15 to TRBJ2-1; either TRBD1 or TRBD2 may fit D (5 bases each). This specimen consisted of peripheral blood mononuclear cells (PBMCs), obtained at new diagnosis, from a patient treated with antithyroid drugs. This TCR derives from a female donor with Graves disease. CDR3: CATSSATGTLTSLYNEQFF. In DNA form, the CDR3 reads TGTGCCACCAGCAGTGCCACCGGGACCCTTACCTCCTTATACAATGAGCAGTTCTTC.